Below, one TCR beta chain is given with its context. Original data processing: Amplification with reference gene primers provided the estimates of nucleated cell counts. Measured with immunoSEQ multiplex PCR; TCRdb has only the in-frame clones, and not every one. V and J calls and clone size are those listed in that table; D and trimming were worked out from the DNA. The sample holds tens of thousands of clones; about three quarters are singletons and the top ten take about 25%. The sample originates from a study of blood T cell repertoires in COVID-19. In the study overall: Specimens from acute and convalescent COVID-19 originated in the United States, Italy and Spain.

Looked up from germline, CDR1 is MDHEN and CDR2 is SYDVKM. The ends lost 7 bases at V and 2 bases at J; junction bases unmatched: 10. This CDR3 region has 15 residues. The chain links TRBV28 to TRBJ2-5; TRBD1 aligns across 7 bases. This sequence originates from a human donor in a cohort sampled during active COVID-19. Sample: peripheral blood. The CDR3 is CASTPGQARQETQYF. CDR3 bases: TGTGCCAGCACCCCAGGACAGGCGCGTCAAGAGACCCAGTACTTC.